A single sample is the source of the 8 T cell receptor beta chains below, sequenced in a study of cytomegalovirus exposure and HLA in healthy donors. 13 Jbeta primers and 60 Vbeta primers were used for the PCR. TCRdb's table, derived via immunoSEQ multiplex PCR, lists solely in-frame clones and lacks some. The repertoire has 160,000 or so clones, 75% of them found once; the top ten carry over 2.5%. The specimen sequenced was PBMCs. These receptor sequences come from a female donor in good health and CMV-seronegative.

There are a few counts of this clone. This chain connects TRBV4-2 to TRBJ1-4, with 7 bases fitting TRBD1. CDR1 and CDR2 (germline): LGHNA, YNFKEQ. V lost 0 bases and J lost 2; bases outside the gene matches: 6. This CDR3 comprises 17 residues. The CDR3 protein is CASSQDWSRGTNEKLFF. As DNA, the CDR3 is TGTGCCAGCAGCCAAGATTGGAGCAGGGGGACTAATGAAAAACTGTTTTTT.

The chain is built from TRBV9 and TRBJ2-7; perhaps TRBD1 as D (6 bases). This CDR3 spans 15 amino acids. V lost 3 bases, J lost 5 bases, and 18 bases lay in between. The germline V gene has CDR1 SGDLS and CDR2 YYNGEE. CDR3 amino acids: CASSATGLRGHEQYF. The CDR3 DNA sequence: TGTGCCAGCAGCGCTACAGGGCTTCGAGGGCACGAGCAGTACTTC.

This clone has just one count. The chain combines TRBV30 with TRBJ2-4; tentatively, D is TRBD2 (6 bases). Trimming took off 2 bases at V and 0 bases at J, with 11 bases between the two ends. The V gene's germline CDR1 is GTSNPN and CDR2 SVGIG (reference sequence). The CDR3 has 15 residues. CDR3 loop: CAWSFGGAAKNIQYF. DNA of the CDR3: TGTGCCTGGAGTTTCGGAGGGGCAGCCAAAAACATTCAGTACTTC.

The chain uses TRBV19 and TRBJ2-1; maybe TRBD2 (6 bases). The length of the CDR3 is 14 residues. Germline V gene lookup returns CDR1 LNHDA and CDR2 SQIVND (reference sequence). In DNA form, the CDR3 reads TGTGCGAGCACGACGGGACTCGACTACAATGAGCAGTTCTTC. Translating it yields CASTTGLDYNEQFF.

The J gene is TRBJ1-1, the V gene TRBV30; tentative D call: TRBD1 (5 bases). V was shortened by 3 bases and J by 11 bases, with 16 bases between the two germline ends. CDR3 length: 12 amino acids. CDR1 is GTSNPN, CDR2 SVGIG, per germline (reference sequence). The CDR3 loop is CAWRRIAKGAFF. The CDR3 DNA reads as TGTGCCTGGAGAAGAATAGCCAAGGGGGCTTTCTTT.

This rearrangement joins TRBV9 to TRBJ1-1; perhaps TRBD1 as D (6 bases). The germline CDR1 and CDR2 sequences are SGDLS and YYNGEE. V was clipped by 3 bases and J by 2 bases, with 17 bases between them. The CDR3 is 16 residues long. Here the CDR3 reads CASSATTGFRNTEAFF. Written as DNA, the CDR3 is TGTGCCAGCAGCGCCACCACAGGGTTCCGTAACACTGAAGCTTTCTTT.

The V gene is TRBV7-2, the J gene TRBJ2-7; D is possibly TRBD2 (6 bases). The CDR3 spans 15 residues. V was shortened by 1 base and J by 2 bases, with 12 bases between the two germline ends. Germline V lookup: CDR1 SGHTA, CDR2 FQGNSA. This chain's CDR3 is CASSLGSGVTYEQYF. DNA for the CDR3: TGTGCCAGCAGCTTAGGGTCGGGGGTGACCTACGAGCAGTACTTC.

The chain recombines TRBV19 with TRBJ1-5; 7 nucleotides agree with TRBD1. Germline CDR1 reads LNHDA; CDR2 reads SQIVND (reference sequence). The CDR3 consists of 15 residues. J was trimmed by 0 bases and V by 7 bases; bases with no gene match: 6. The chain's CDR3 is CASTMTGHSNQPQHF. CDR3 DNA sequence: TGTGCCAGTACCATGACAGGGCATAGCAATCAGCCCCAGCATTTT.